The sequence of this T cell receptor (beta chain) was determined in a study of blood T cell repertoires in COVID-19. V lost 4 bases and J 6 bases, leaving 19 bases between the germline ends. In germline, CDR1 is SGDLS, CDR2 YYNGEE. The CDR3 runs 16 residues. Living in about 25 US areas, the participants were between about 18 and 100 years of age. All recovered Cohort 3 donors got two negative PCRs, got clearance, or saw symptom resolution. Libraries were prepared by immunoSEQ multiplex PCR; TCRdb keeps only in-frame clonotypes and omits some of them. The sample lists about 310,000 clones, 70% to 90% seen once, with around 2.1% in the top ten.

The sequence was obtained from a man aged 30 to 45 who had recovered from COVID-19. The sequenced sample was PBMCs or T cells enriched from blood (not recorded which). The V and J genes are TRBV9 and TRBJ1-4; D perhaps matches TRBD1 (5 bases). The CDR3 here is CASSPGVGGGDEKLFF. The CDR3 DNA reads TGTGCCAGCAGCCCTGGAGTTGGGGGAGGGGATGAAAAACTGTTTTTT.